This entry concerns a single T cell receptor beta chain. Germline V gene lookup returns CDR1 SGHVS and CDR2 FQNEAQ. The CDR3 is made up of 14 amino acids. The V end was cut by 4 bases, the J end by 4 bases, with 12 bases between. Here immunoSEQ multiplex PCR was the method, and the copy in TCRdb shows in-frame clones only, minus some. The sample includes 60,000 to 85,000 clones, 86% of them seen just once. The sample is drawn from a study of blood T cell repertoires in COVID-19. The rearrangement joins TRBV7-8 to TRBJ2-3; D perhaps matches TRBD2 (6 bases). Sequencing was performed on peripheral blood. The receptor's source is a man aged 45 to 65 with active COVID-19. The DNA of the CDR3 is TGTGCCAGCAGCTCGGAGGGCCGCGCAGATACGCAGTATTTT. This sequence encodes CASSSEGRADTQYF.